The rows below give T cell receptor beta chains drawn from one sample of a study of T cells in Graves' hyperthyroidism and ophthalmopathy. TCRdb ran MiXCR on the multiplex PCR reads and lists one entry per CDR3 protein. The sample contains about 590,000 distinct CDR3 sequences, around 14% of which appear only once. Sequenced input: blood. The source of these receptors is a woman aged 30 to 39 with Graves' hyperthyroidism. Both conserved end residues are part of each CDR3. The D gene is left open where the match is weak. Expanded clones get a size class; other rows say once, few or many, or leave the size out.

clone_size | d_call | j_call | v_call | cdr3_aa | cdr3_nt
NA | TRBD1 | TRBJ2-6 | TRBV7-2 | CASSLTWDSTGANVLTF | TGTGCCAGCAGCCTAACCTGGGACAGTACAGGGGCCAACGTCCTGACTTTC
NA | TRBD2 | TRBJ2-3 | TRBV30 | CAWSVIRKPGLAGSLNTDTQYF | TGTGCCTGGAGTGTAATACGGAAACCGGGACTAGCGGGATCCCTTAACACAGATACGCAGTATTTT
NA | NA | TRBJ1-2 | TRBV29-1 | CSFSGAQETGVYGYTF | TGCAGCTTCAGTGGGGCACAGGAGACAGGAGTTTATGGCTACACCTTC
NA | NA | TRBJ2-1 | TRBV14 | CASSQSFYNEQFF | TGTGCCAGCAGCCAATCATTCTATAATGAGCAGTTCTTC
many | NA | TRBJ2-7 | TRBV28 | CASSLARKSSYEQYF | TGTGCCAGCAGTTTAGCGCGGAAGAGCTCCTACGAGCAGTACTTC
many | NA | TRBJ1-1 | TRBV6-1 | CASSSQQGNTEAFF | TGTGCCAGCAGTTCACAACAGGGTAACACTGAAGCTTTCTTT
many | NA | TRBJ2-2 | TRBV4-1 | CASSPSGGGELFF | TGCGCCAGCAGCCCGTCTGGTGGAGGGGAGCTGTTTTTT
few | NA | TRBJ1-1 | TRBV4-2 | CASSQDPGLNTEAFF | TGTGCCAGCAGCCAAGATCCAGGGCTGAACACTGAAGCTTTCTTT
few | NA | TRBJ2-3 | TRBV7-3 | CASSLTGAHTDTQYF | TGTGCCAGCAGTTTGACCGGGGCCCACACAGATACGCAGTATTTT
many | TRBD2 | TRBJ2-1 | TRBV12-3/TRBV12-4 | CASSPTFRVLASPSHEQFF | TGTGCCAGCAGTCCAACCTTTAGGGTACTAGCGAGCCCCAGCCATGAGCAGTTCTTC
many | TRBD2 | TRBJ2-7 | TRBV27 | CASSLGSAGGYEQYF | TGTGCCAGCAGTCTCGGTTCAGCGGGGGGCTACGAGCAGTACTTC
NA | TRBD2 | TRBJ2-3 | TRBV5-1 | CASSEGTSGGPTDTQYF | TGCGCCAGCAGCGAAGGGACTAGCGGAGGCCCCACAGATACGCAGTATTTT
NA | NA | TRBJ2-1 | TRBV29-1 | CSVNLAHLYNEQFF | TGCAGCGTGAACCTCGCCCACCTTTACAATGAGCAGTTCTTC
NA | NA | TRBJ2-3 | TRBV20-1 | CSARSGGGTDTQYF | TGCAGTGCTAGATCTGGAGGAGGTACAGATACGCAGTATTTT
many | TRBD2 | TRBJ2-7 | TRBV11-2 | CASSLTSGTSAEQYF | TGTGCCAGCAGCTTGACTAGCGGGACGTCGGCCGAGCAGTACTTC
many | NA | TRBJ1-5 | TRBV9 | CASSVGFDSNQPQHF | TGTGCCAGCAGCGTAGGATTCGATAGCAATCAGCCCCAGCATTTT
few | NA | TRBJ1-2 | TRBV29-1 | CSAEPRGGAHGYTF | TGCAGCGCCGAACCCCGGGGGGGGGCGCATGGCTACACCTTC
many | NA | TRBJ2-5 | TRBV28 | CASSPKGRQTQYF | TGTGCCAGCAGCCCGAAGGGGAGGCAGACCCAGTACTTC
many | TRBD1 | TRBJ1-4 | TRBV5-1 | CASSLGQGDEKLFF | TGCGCCAGCAGCTTGGGACAGGGAGACGAAAAACTGTTTTTT
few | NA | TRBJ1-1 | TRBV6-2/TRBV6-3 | CASSLGTRGTEAFF | TGTGCCAGCAGTTTGGGGACCCGGGGCACTGAAGCTTTCTTT